The clone carrying this T cell receptor (beta chain) appeared a few times. One entry per CDR3 protein results from TCRdb running MiXCR on the 5' RACE reads. This sample yields 70,000 or so distinct CDR3 sequences, of which roughly 15% are seen a single time; about an eighth belongs to the top ten. V was shortened by 4 bases and J by 8 bases, with 5 bases between the two germline ends. Looked up from germline, CDR1 is MNHNY and CDR2 is SVGAGI (reference sequence). This CDR3 has 11 amino acids. These data come from a study of early T cells in non-severe SARS-CoV-2 infection. Sequencing was carried out using whole blood. This chain uses TRBV6-6 with TRBJ1-4, with D unresolved. The sequence came from an adult who was a healthcare worker with PCR-confirmed SARS-CoV-2 infection or an uninfected control (not recorded which). The CDR3 protein is CASSLEEKLFF. The DNA of the CDR3 is TGTGCCAGCAGTTTGGAGGAAAAACTGTTTTTT.